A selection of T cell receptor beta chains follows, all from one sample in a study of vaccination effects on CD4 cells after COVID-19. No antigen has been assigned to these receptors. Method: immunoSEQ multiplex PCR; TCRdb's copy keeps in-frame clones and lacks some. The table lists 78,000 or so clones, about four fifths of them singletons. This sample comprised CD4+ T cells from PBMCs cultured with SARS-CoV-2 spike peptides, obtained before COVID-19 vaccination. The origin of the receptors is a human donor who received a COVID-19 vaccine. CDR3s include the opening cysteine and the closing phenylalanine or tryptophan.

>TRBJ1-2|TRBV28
CASSFQGSNPFYGYTF
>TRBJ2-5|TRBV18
CASSVAKGWTSSETQYF
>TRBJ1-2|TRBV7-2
CASRPNYGYTF
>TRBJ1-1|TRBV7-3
CASSLRWGTEAFF
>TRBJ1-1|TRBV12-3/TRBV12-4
CASSFGRNTEAFF
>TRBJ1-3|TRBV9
CASSPWTGGSGNTIYF
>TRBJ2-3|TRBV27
CASRGQVFDSDTQYF
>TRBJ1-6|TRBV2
CASSWARVHSPLHF
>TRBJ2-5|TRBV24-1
CATSDFKGAHETQYF
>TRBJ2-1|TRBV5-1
CASSFGVDYNEQFF
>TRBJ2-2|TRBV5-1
CASSLASTNTGELFF
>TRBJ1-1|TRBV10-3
CAIRGQNAEAFF
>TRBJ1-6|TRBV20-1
CSASFQTNSPLHF
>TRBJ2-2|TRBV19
CASSPGGAGTGELFF
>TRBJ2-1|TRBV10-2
CASSEVSSYNEQFF
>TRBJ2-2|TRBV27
CASSFDRGPTGELFF
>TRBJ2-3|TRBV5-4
CASRIQGTGSDTQYF
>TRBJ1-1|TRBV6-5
CASSYQGGTEAFF
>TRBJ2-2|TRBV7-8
CASSQRREGLEGPGELFF
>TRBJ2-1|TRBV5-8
CASSRQGFFSNEQFF
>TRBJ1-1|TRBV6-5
CASTSPRGTGSEAFF
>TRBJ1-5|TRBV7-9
CASSKPGTGPQHF
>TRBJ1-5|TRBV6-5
CASSYSRGNQPQHF
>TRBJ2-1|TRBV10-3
CAISPGRTSGGAHEQFF
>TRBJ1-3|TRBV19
CASSRQLSVSGNTIYF
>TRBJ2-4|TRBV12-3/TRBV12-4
CASSQQGNIQYF
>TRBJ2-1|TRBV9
CASTGTSGLSSYNEQFF
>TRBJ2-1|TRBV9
CASSLNGGLYNEQFF
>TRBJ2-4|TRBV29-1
CSVQRKTKNIQYF
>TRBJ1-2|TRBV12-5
CASGSPPQNNYGYTF
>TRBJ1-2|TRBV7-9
CASSPLGGAGSYGYTF
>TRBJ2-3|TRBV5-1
CASSFRWTGVDTQYF
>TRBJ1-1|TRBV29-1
CSVRRNTEAFF
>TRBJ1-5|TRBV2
CASRGQGLSNQPQHF
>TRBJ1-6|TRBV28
CASSQQGFGFSPLHF
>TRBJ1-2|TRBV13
CASSPASLRYGYTF
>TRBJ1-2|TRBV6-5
CAIQTDIGGYTF
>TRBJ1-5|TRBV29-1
CSAGQGAGQPQHF
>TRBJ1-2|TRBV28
CASERTDYGYTF
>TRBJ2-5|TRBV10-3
CAISDREWTQYF
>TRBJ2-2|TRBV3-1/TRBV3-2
CASSQNLGTSGTGELFF
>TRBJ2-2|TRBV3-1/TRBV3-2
CASSLKNTGELFF
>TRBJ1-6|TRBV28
CASSLRTGLTYNSPLHF
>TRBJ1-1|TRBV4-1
CASSQVDRGNTEAFF
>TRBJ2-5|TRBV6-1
CASSERWGGKETQYF
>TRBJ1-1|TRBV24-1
CATSDPDRAGIEAFF
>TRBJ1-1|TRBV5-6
CASSPRLGVIPTEAFF
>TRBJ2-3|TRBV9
CASSVGMGQGTDTQYF
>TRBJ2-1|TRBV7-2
CASSLVLARNEQFF
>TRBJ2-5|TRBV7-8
CASSYRGRFVPSRQETQYF
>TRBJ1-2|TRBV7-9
CASSLDTLYGYTF
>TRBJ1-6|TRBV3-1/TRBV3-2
CASSHGQVNSPLHF
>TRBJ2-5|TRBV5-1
CASSGTGLRGETQYF
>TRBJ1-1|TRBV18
CASSPYRQDYTEAFF
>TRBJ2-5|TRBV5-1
CASSLRQFGETQYF